The 8 T cell receptor beta chains given below trace back to one sample, sequenced in a study of blood T cell repertoires in COVID-19. Repertoires were generated with immunoSEQ multiplex PCR, while TCRdb's copy carries only in-frame clones and drops some. The repertoire holds 140,000 to 150,000 clones, with roughly 80% as singletons. The source material was peripheral blood. The source is a human donor with acute or convalescent COVID-19. The donor label of this sample is uncertain.

The V call is TRBV30, the J call TRBJ1-1, with D perhaps matching TRBD1 (5 bases). Trimming removed 0 bases at V and 4 bases at J, with 12 bases between. The germline V gene has CDR1 GTSNPN and CDR2 SVGIG (reference sequence). CDR3 length: 14 residues. CDR3 amino acids: CAWSVGQGGTEAFF. CDR3 bases: TGTGCCTGGAGTGTCGGGCAGGGAGGCACTGAAGCTTTCTTT.

The chain uses TRBV2 and TRBJ1-2, with D maybe TRBD1 (6 bases). This CDR3 comprises 14 residues. Trimming cost V 2 bases and J 4 bases, with 11 bases left between them. Germline V gene data show CDR1 as SNHLY and CDR2 as FYNNEI. CDR3 loop: CASSENRDIYGYTF. CDR3 nucleotides: TGTGCCAGCAGTGAAAACAGGGATATCTATGGCTACACCTTC. The full variable domain, rest sourced from reference TRBV2 and TRBJ1-2, is EPEVTQTPSHQVTQMGQEVILRCVPISNHLYFYWYRQILGQKVEFLVSFYNNEISEKSEIFDDQFSVERPDGSNFTLKIRSTKLEDSAMYFCASSENRDIYGYTFGSGTRLTVV.

The chain is built from TRBV29-1 and TRBJ1-2; 8 bases agree with TRBD1. Germline-derived CDR1 and CDR2 are SQVTM and ANQGSEA. The CDR3 contains 15 residues. Germline trimming cut 6 bases from V and 1 base from J; bases unmatched to any gene: 10. The CDR3 spells CSVDGQGRGNYGYTF. CDR3 DNA: TGCAGCGTGGATGGACAGGGAAGGGGTAACTATGGCTACACCTTC.

The chain has TRBV19 and TRBJ2-7; TRBD1 matches at 11 bases. The CDR3 covers 15 residues. The V gene's germline CDR1 is LNHDA and CDR2 SQIVND (reference sequence). The trim removed 5 bases at V and 6 bases at J, leaving 9 bases unmatched. The CDR3 protein is CASSSAGTGGGEQYF. As DNA, the CDR3 is TGTGCCAGTAGTTCCGCCGGGACAGGGGGAGGCGAGCAGTACTTC. Complete variable domain (other parts from reference TRBV19 and TRBJ2-7): DGGITQSPKYLFRKEGQNVTLSCEQNLNHDAMYWYRQDPGQGLRLIYYSQIVNDFQKGDIAEGYSVSREKKESFPLTVTSAQKNPTAFYLCASSSAGTGGGEQYFGPGTRLTVT.

This chain uses TRBV6-6 with TRBJ1-6, with TRBD1 matching over 8 bases. In germline, CDR1 is MNHNY, CDR2 SVGAGI (reference sequence). This CDR3 region has 14 residues. The V and J ends lost 5 bases and 7 bases, in that order; junction bases with no gene match: 4. The DNA for the CDR3 is TGTGCCAGCAGTCGGGGACAGGACAATTCACCCCTCCACTTT. This translates into CASSRGQDNSPLHF.

The rearrangement uses TRBV19 and TRBJ2-1; D gene unclear. This CDR3 has 12 residues. Trimming cost V 2 bases and J 6 bases, with 5 bases left between them. Germline CDR1 LNHDA, CDR2 SQIVND (reference sequence). DNA of the CDR3: TGTGCCAGTAGTATAAGCCGCAATGAGCAGTTCTTC. Its protein is CASSISRNEQFF.

This chain uses TRBV19 with TRBJ1-2, with no clear D. There are 12 residues in the CDR3. V lost 7 bases, J lost 5 bases, and 11 bases lay in between. Germline CDR1 is LNHDA and CDR2 is SQIVND (reference sequence). The CDR3 protein is CASILKTYGYTF. CDR3 in DNA: TGTGCCAGTATTCTTAAGACTTATGGCTACACCTTC. The complete variable domain, with remaining parts taken from reference TRBV19 and TRBJ1-2, reads DGGITQSPKYLFRKEGQNVTLSCEQNLNHDAMYWYRQDPGQGLRLIYYSQIVNDFQKGDIAEGYSVSREKKESFPLTVTSAQKNPTAFYLCASILKTYGYTFGSGTRLTVV.

The chain couples TRBV5-1 to TRBJ2-7, with 11 nucleotides matching TRBD2. After removal of 1 base from V and 7 bases from J, the junction contained 1 base not matched to a gene. Germline V gene sequence: CDR1 SGHRS, CDR2 YFSETQ. The CDR3 runs 13 residues. CDR3 amino acids: CASSLRLAGEQYF. The CDR3 bases are TGCGCCAGCAGCTTGAGACTAGCGGGGGAGCAGTACTTC. The entire variable domain, with the rest obtained from reference TRBV5-1 and TRBJ2-7, is as follows: KAGVTQTPRYLIKTRGQQVTLSCSPISGHRSVSWYQQTPGQGLQFLFEYFSETQRNKGNFPGRFSGRQFSNSRSEMNVSTLELGDSALYLCASSLRLAGEQYFGPGTRLTVT.